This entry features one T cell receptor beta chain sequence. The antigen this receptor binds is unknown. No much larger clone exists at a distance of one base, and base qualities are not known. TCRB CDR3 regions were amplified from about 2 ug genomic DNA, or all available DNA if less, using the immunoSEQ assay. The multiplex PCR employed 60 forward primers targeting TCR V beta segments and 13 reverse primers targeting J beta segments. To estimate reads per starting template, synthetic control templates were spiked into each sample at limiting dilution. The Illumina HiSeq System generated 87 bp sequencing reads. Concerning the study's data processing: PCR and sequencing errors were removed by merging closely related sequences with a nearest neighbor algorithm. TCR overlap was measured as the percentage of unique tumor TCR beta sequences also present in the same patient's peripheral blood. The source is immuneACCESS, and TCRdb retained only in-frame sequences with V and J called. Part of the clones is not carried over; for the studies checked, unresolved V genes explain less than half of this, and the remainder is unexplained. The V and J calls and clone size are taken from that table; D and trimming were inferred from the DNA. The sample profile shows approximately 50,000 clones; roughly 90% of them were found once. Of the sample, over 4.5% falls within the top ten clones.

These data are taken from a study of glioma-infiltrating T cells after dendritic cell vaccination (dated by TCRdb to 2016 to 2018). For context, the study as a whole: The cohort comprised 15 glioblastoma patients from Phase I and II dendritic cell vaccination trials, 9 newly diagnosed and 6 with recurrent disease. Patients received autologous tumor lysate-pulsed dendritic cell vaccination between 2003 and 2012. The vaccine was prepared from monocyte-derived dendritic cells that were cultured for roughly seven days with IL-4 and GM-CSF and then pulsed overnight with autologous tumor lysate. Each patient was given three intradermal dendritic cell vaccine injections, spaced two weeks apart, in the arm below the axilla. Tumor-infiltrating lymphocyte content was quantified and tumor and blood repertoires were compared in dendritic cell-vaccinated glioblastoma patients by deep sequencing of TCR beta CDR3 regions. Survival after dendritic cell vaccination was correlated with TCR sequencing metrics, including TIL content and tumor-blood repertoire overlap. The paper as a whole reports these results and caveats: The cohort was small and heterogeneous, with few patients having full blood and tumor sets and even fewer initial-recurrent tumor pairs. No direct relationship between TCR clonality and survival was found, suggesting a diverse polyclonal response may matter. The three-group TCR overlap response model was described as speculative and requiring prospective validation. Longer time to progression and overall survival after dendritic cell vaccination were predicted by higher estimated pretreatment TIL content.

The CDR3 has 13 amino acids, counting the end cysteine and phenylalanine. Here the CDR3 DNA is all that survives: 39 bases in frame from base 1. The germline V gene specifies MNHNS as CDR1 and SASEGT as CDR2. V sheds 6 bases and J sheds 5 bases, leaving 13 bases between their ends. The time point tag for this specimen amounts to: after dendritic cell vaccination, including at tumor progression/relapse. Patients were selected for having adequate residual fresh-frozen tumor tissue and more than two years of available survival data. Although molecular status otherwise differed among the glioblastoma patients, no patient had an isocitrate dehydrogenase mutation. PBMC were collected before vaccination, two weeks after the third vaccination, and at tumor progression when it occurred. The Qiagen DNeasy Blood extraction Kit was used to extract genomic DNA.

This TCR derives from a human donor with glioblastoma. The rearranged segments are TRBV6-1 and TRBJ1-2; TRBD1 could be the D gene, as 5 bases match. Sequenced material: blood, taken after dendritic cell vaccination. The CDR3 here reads CASSLLGGYGYTF. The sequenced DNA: TGTGCCAGCAGCCTCCTGGGGGGTTATGGCTACACCTTC.